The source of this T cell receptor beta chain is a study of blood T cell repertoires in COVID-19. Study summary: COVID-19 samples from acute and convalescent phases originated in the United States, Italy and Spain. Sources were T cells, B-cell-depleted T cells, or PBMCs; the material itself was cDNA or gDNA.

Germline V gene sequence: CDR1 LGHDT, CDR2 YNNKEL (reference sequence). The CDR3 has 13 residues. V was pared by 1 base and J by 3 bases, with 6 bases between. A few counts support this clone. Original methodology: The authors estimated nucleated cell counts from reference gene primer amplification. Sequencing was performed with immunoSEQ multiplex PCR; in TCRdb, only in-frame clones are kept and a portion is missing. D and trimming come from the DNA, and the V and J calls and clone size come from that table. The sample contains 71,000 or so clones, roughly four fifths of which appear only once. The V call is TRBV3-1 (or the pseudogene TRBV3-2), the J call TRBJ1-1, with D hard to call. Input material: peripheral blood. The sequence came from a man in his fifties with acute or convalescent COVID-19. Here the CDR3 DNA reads TGTGCCAGCAGCCAAGTCGGGGACACTGAAGCTTTCTTT. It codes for CASSQVGDTEAFF.